Following are 10 T cell receptor beta chains from one sample sequenced in a study of low-dose radiotherapy and immunotherapy resistance in tumors. TRAV- and TRBV-specific primers were used for first-strand cDNA, which covered alpha and beta chains. With a V-primer adapter and a constant-region primer, TCRs were amplified for about 20 PCR cycles. TCRdb processed the reads anew with MiXCR; each CDR3 protein has one entry. The sample contains 10,000 to 15,000 distinct CDR3 sequences, about three fifths of which appear only once. The receptors here all came from a human donor with advanced metastatic prostate, ovarian, gallbladder or colorectal cancer (not recorded which). This table probably holds off-target reads from a library built for another chain.

The genes are TRBV20-1 and TRBJ2-6, with TRBD2 matching 12 bases. Germline-derived CDR1 and CDR2 are DFQATT and SNEGSKA (reference sequence). After removal of 2 bases from V and 3 bases from J, the junction contained 5 bases not matched to a gene. The CDR3 has 17 amino acids. As DNA, the CDR3 is TGCAGTGCTAGACCTAGCGGGAGGGGTTTTGGGGCCAACGTCCTGACTTTC. Translated, it gives CSARPSGRGFGANVLTF.

This chain joins TRBV5-1 and TRBJ2-2; D may be TRBD1 or TRBD2 (5 bases each). V shed 4 bases and J shed 6 bases, with 13 bases lying between them. CDR1 SGHRS and CDR2 YFSETQ come from the germline V gene. The CDR3 length is 14 residues. CDR3 DNA: TGCGCCAGCAGCCTGATCGGGGCTCCCGGGGAGCTGTTTTTT. Translated: CASSLIGAPGELFF.

The CDR3 DNA is TGCAGCGCAGTCCCAAGGGATACTGAAGCTTTCTTT. Residues: CSAVPRDTEAFF. The chain couples TRBV29-1 to TRBJ1-1; D gene ambiguous. The V gene lost 7 bases and the J gene lost 5 bases, with 14 bases spanning the gap. CDR1 SQVTM and CDR2 ANQGSEA come from the germline V gene. The CDR3 loop spans 12 amino acids.

V gene TRBV6-2 or TRBV6-3 combines with J gene TRBJ2-1; TRBD2 aligns across 10 bases. The V and J ends lost 7 bases and 5 bases, in that order; junction bases with no gene match: 8. This CDR3 is built from 15 residues. The germline V gene encodes CDR1 MNHEY and CDR2 SVGEGT. CDR3: CASTNSGRTNNEQFF. CDR3 DNA sequence: TGTGCCAGCACCAATAGCGGGAGGACCAACAATGAGCAGTTCTTC.

The J gene is TRBJ1-1, the V gene TRBV29-1, with D uncertain. Trimming left V 1 base short and J 4 bases short, with 7 bases between. Germline assignment: CDR1 SQVTM and CDR2 ANQGSEA. The CDR3 is 12 residues long. For the CDR3, the DNA is TGCAGCGTTGAAGGGGGTGGCACTGAAGCTTTCTTT. Its translation: CSVEGGGTEAFF.

The rearrangement joins TRBV7-9 to TRBJ1-4, with TRBD1 matching over 8 bases. The length of the CDR3 is 14 residues. V was pared by 5 bases and J by 5 bases, with 4 bases of the junction left unmatched. CDR1 is SEHNR, CDR2 FQNEAQ, per germline (reference sequence). The CDR3 region is CASSTRTGNEKLFF. CDR3 coding DNA: TGTGCCAGCAGCACCAGGACAGGGAATGAAAAACTGTTTTTT.

J is TRBJ2-7 and V is TRBV11-3; 7 nucleotides line up with TRBD2. V lost 5 bases to trimming and J lost 2 bases; unmatched junction nucleotides: 9. CDR1 SGHNT and CDR2 YENEEA come from the germline V gene. This CDR3 region has 15 residues. CDR3 nucleotides: TGTGCCAGCAGCCGCGGGGCGGGAGAAACCTACGAGCAGTACTTC. Encoded protein: CASSRGAGETYEQYF. Supplemented by reference TRBV11-3 and TRBJ2-7, the full variable domain reads EAGVVQSPRYKIIEKKQPVAFWCNPISGHNTLYWYLQNLGQGPELLIRYENEEAVDDSQLPKDRFSAERLKGVDSTLKIQPAELGDSAVYLCASSRGAGETYEQYFGPGTRLTVT.

The rearrangement joins TRBV29-1 to TRBJ2-1; D possibly uses TRBD1 or TRBD2 (5 bases each). V dropped 5 bases and J dropped 9 bases, with 14 bases sitting between them. Germline V CDR1 and CDR2: SQVTM, ANQGSEA. This CDR3 comprises 12 residues. The CDR3 is CSVSGPLGEQFF. The CDR3 region has the DNA TGCAGCGTTTCGGGACCCCTGGGTGAGCAGTTCTTC.

CDR3: CASSLRVGPEAFF. CDR3 nucleotide sequence: TGTGCCAGCAGTTTGAGGGTGGGCCCTGAAGCTTTCTTT. The chain couples TRBV28 to TRBJ1-1, with D hard to call. There are 13 residues in the CDR3. V shed 3 bases and J shed 6 bases, with 11 bases lying between them. From germline, CDR1 is MDHEN and CDR2 SYDVKM. Supplemented by reference TRBV28 and TRBJ1-1, the full variable domain reads DVKVTQSSRYLVKRTGEKVFLECVQDMDHENMFWYRQDPGLGLRLIYFSYDVKMKEKGDIPEGYSVSREKKERFSLILESASTNQTSMYLCASSLRVGPEAFFGQGTRLTVV.

J is TRBJ2-3 and V is TRBV28; 8 bases align to TRBD1. The V and J ends lost 6 bases and 1 base, in that order; junction bases with no gene match: 6. In germline, CDR1 is MDHEN, CDR2 SYDVKM. The CDR3 sequence is 15 residues long. The CDR3 is CASRTGALGTDTQYF. The CDR3 region has the DNA TGTGCCAGCAGGACAGGGGCCTTAGGCACAGATACGCAGTATTTT.